These T cell receptor beta chains were read from a single sample in a study of cytomegalovirus exposure and HLA in healthy donors. The data were produced by immunoSEQ multiplex PCR, yet TCRdb's version contains in-frame clones alone and is incomplete. The sample holds roughly 99,000 clones; 60% to 80% are singletons and the top ten take 3.5% to 4%. The sample comprised PBMCs. These TCRs come from a woman between 35 and 50 years old in good health and CMV-seronegative. Both conserved end residues are part of each CDR3. A D gene is named only where the DNA matches it firmly. Rows may omit the clone size; those that give it use once, few, many or a size class.

d_call clone_size j_call v_call cdr3_aa cdr3_nt
TRBD1 - TRBJ1-6 TRBV5-1 CASSLGQGDAPLHF TGCGCCAGCAGCTTGGGTCAGGGGGACGCACCCCTCCACTTT
- - TRBJ1-1 TRBV5-8 CANSDGYDTEAFF TGTGCCAACAGCGACGGGTACGACACTGAAGCTTTCTTT
TRBD2 - TRBJ2-1 TRBV19 CASSVTSGGAILYNEQFF TGTGCCAGTAGTGTCACTAGCGGGGGGGCCATCTTGTACAATGAGCAGTTCTTC
- few TRBJ2-7 TRBV5-1 CASSSGQVVGGEQYF TGCGCCAGCAGCAGCGGACAGGTGGTGGGAGGCGAGCAGTACTTC
TRBD2 - TRBJ2-5 TRBV7-2 CASSRTSGGPETQYF TGTGCCAGCAGTCGGACTAGCGGGGGGCCAGAGACCCAGTACTTC
- - TRBJ1-2 TRBV30 CAWSVGVLSPNYGYTF TGTGCCTGGAGTGTAGGGGTCCTAAGCCCTAACTATGGCTACACCTTC
- - TRBJ2-7 TRBV19 CASSLEGWGEQYF TGTGCCAGTAGCCTCGAGGGTTGGGGCGAGCAGTACTTC
TRBD1 once TRBJ1-4 TRBV2 CATHLGTGPFEKLFF TGTGCCACCCACCTCGGGACAGGACCTTTTGAAAAACTGTTTTTT
- - TRBJ1-5 TRBV6-5 CASRPPGGNNQPQHF TGTGCCAGCAGGCCCCCGGGGGGCAACAATCAGCCCCAGCATTTT
- once TRBJ1-2 TRBV9 CASSGDWGRYGYPF TGTGCCAGCAGCGGGGATTGGGGCCGCTATGGCTACCCCTTC
- - TRBJ1-6 TRBV25-1 CASSEWGQGTSPLNF -
- - TRBJ2-7 TRBV7-9 CASSLIPGGILEQYF TGTGCCAGCAGCTTAATTCCAGGGGGGATTCTTGAGCAGTACTTC
- few TRBJ2-3 TRBV6-1 CASSEALSIDTQYF TGTGCCAGCAGTGAAGCGCTTAGTATAGATACGCAGTATTTT
- - TRBJ1-1 TRBV7-3 CASSPSGGGNTEAFF TGTGCCAGCAGCCCCTCCGGGGGAGGGAACACTGAAGCTTTCTTT
TRBD1 - TRBJ2-5 TRBV7-2 CASSLGTGDGTQYF TGTGCCAGCAGCTTAGGAACAGGGGATGGGACCCAGTACTTC
TRBD2 - TRBJ2-3 TRBV7-3 CASSRGLAVNTDTQYF TGTGCCAGCAGTCGGGGACTAGCGGTGAACACAGATACGCAGTATTTT
- - TRBJ1-6 TRBV14 CASSQDTRAETQLHF TGTGCCAGCAGCCAAGATACTAGGGCTGAGACCCAACTCCACTTT
- - TRBJ1-2 TRBV28 CASSMGGSNYGYTF TGTGCCAGCAGTATGGGGGGGTCGAACTATGGCTACACCTTC
TRBD1 - TRBJ2-3 TRBV15 CATSREYGTGHTDTQYF TGTGCCACCAGCAGAGAGTATGGGACAGGCCACACAGATACGCAGTATTTT
- few TRBJ2-3 TRBV5-5 CASQLFTADTDTQYF TGTGCCAGCCAGCTTTTTACCGCGGACACAGATACGCAGTATTTT
- - TRBJ1-2 TRBV7-9 CASSLEALLRSGYTF TGTGCCAGCAGCTTAGAAGCACTCCTCAGGTCTGGCTACACCTTC
- - TRBJ2-4 TRBV19 CASSIIFSGAKNIQYF TGTGCCAGTAGTATTATATTTTCAGGGGCCAAAAACATTCAGTACTTC
- - TRBJ1-1 TRBV30 CAWRGGNTEAFF TGTGCCTGGAGAGGAGGGAACACTGAAGCTTTCTTT
- - TRBJ2-5 TRBV30 CAWSRGYQETQYF TGTGCCTGGAGTAGGGGATACCAAGAGACCCAGTACTTC
TRBD1 - TRBJ1-2 TRBV6-5 CASSWDRGGYTF TGTGCCAGCAGTTGGGACAGGGGCGGCTACACCTTC
TRBD2 - TRBJ2-1 TRBV19 CASRPATSGGYNEQFF TGTGCCAGTAGGCCGGCGACTAGCGGGGGGTACAATGAGCAGTTCTTC
TRBD1 once TRBJ2-7 TRBV9 CASSVGTGTDEQYF TGTGCCAGCAGCGTCGGGACAGGGACCGACGAGCAGTACTTC
TRBD1 - TRBJ1-6 TRBV2 CASTGQDSNSPLHF TGTGCCAGCACGGGACAGGACAGTAATTCACCCCTCCACTTT
TRBD1 - TRBJ2-3 TRBV9 CASSAGTGGTDTQYF TGTGCCAGCAGCGCTGGGACAGGGGGCACAGATACGCAGTATTTT
TRBD1 - TRBJ2-6 TRBV4-1 CASSQGFRTGGLTGANVLTF TGCGCCAGCAGCCAAGGGTTTCGGACAGGGGGCCTTACTGGGGCCAACGTCCTGACTTTC
TRBD2 - TRBJ2-3 TRBV4-3 CASSQGLAGGVDTQYF TGCGCCAGCAGCCAGGGACTAGCGGGGGGGGTAGATACGCAGTATTTT
TRBD2 - TRBJ2-5 TRBV6-5 CASSYRPRGGRETQYF TGTGCCAGCAGTTACCGTCCGCGGGGGGGCCGAGAGACCCAGTACTTC
- - TRBJ1-1 TRBV11-2 CASSLRVSDTEAFF TGTGCCAGCAGCTTGCGGGTCTCGGACACTGAAGCTTTCTTT
TRBD1 - TRBJ2-3 TRBV15 CATSGGQGASGTQYF TGTGCCACCAGCGGGGGACAGGGTGCATCGGGTACGCAGTATTTT
- - TRBJ1-2 TRBV7-8 CASSLLRGGNYGYTF TGTGCCAGCAGCTTATTGAGGGGGGGAAACTATGGCTACACCTTC
TRBD1 - TRBJ1-2 TRBV5-6 CASSLRRGVNYGYTF TGTGCCAGCAGCTTACGCAGGGGGGTGAACTATGGCTACACCTTC
TRBD1 - TRBJ1-3 TRBV5-8 CASSAGTGGNTIYF TGTGCCAGCAGCGCCGGGACAGGGGGAAACACCATATATTTT
TRBD1 - TRBJ2-7 TRBV27 CASRPWDRPYEQYF TGTGCCAGCAGGCCCTGGGACAGACCCTACGAGCAGTACTTC